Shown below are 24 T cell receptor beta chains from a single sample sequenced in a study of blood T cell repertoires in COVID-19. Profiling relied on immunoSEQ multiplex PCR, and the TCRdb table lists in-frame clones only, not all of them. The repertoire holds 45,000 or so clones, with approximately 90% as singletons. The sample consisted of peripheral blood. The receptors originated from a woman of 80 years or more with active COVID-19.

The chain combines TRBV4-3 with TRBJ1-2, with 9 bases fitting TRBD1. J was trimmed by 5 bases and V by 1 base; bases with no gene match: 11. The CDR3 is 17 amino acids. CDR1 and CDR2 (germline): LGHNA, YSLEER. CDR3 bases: TGCGCCAGCAGCCAAGTGTATACGGGACAGGGAGGGTATGGCTACACCTTC. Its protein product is CASSQVYTGQGGYGYTF.

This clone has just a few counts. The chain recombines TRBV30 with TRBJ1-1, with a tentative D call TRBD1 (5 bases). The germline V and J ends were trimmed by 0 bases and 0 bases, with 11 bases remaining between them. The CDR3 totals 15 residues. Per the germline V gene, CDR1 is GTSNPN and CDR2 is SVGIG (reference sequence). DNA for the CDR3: TGTGCCTGGAGTGTACCCGACAGCATGAACACTGAAGCTTTCTTT. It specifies CAWSVPDSMNTEAFF.

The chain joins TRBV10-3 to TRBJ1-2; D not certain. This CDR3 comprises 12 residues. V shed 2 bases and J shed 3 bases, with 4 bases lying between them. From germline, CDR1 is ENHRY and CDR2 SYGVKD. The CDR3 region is CAISERDYGYTF. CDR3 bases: TGTGCCATCAGTGAGAGAGACTATGGCTACACCTTC.

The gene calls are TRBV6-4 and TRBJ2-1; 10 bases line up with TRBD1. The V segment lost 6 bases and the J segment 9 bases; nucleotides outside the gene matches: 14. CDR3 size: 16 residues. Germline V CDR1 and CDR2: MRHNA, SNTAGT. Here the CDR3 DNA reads TGTGCCAGCAGCCCAAATATGGGACAGGGGTTCGGTGAGCAGTTCTTC. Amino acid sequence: CASSPNMGQGFGEQFF.

The CDR3 here is CASSSDSPHYEQYF. The CDR3 DNA is TGTGCCAGCAGCTCCGACTCGCCGCACTACGAGCAGTACTTC. The chain employs TRBV5-6 and TRBJ2-7; no clear D gene. The CDR3 extends over 14 amino acids. V lost 3 bases and J lost 3, with 13 bases in between. Germline V gene lookup returns CDR1 SGHDT and CDR2 YYEEEE.

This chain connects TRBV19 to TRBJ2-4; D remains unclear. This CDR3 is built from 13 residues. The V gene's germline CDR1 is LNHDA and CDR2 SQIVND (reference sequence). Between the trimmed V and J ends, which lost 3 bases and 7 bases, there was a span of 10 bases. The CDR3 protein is CASSIGEVNIQYF. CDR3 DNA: TGTGCCAGTAGTATCGGTGAGGTGAACATTCAGTACTTC.

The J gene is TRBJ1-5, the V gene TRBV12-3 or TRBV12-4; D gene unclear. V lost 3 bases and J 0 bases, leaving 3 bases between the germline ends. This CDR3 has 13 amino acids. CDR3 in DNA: TGTGCCAGCAGTTTCGGTAGCAATCAGCCCCAGCATTTT. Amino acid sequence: CASSFGSNQPQHF.

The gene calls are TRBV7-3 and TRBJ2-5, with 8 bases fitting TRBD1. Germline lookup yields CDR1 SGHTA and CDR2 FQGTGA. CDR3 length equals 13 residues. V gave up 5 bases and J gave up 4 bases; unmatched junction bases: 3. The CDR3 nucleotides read TGTGCCAGCAGCGTTGGACAGGGAGAGACCCAGTACTTC. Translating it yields CASSVGQGETQYF.

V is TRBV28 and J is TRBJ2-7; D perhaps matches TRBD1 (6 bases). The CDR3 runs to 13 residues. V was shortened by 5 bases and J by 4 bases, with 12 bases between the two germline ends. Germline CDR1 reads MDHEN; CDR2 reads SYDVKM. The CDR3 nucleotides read TGTGCCAGCAGTCTACCGGGACATTACGAGCAGTACTTC. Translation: CASSLPGHYEQYF.

The CDR3 bases are TGTGCCAGCAGCCAAGTGCGGGGCTATCAGAAGACCACAGATACGCAGTATTTT. Translated, it gives CASSQVRGYQKTTDTQYF. J is TRBJ2-3 and V is TRBV3-1 (or the pseudogene TRBV3-2), with D perhaps matching TRBD2 (6 bases). V was shortened by 1 base and J by 2 bases, with 19 bases between the two germline ends. The germline gives CDR1 LGHDT, CDR2 YNNKEL (reference sequence). CDR3 size: 18 residues.

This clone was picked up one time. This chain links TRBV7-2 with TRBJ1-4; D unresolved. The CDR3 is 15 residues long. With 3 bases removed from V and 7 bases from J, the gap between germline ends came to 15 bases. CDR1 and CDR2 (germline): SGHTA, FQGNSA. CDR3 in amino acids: CASSLYASGLEKLFF. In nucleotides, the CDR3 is TGTGCCAGCAGCTTGTACGCCAGTGGCCTTGAAAAACTGTTTTTT.

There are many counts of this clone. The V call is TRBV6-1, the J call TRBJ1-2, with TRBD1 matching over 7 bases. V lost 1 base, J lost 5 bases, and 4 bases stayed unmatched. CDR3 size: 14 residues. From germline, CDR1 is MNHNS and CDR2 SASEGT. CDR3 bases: TGTGCCAGCAGTGAAGGGACAGGCCTTTATGGCTACACCTTC. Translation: CASSEGTGLYGYTF.

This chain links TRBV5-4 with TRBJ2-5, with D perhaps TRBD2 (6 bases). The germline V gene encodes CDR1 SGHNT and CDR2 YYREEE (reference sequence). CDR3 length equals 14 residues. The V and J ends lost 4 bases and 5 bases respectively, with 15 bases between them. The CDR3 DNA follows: TGTGCCAGCAGCCTTGGTAGAAGCGGGGAGACCCAGTACTTC. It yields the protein CASSLGRSGETQYF.

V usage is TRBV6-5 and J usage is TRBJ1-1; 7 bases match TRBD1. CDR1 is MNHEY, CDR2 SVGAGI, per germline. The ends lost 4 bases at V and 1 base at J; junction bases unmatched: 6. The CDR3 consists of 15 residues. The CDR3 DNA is TGTGCCAGCAGTTCGTTTAACAGGGGGAACACTGAAGCTTTCTTT. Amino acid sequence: CASSSFNRGNTEAFF.

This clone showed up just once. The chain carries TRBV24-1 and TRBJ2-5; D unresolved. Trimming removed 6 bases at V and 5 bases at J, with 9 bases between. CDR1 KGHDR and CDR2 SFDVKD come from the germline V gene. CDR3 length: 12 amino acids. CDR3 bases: TGTGCCACCAGTATGGGCCCTGAGACCCAGTACTTC. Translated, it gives CATSMGPETQYF.

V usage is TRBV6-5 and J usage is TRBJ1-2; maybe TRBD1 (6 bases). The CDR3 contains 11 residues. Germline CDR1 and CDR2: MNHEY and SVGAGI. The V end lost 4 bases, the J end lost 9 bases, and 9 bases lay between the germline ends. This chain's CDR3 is CASSSGVRYTF. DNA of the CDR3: TGTGCCAGCAGTTCAGGGGTGCGCTACACCTTC.

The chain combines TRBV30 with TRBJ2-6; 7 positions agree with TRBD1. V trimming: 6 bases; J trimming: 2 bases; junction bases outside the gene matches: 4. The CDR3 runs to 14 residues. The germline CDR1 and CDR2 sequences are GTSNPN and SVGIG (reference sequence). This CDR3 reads CACKQGTGANVLTF. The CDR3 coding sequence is TGTGCCTGTAAACAGGGGACTGGGGCCAACGTCCTGACTTTC. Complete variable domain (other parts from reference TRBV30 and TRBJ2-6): SQTIHQWPATLVQPVGSPLSLECTVEGTSNPNLYWYRQAAGRGLQLLFYSVGIGQISSEVPQNLSASRPQDRQFILSSKKLLLSDSGFYLCACKQGTGANVLTFGAGSRLTVL.

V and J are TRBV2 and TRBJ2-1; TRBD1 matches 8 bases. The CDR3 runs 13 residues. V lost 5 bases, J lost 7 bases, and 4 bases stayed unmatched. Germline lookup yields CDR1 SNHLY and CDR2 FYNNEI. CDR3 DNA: TGTGCCAGCAGTCGACAGGGGCGAAATGAGCAGTTCTTC. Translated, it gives CASSRQGRNEQFF.

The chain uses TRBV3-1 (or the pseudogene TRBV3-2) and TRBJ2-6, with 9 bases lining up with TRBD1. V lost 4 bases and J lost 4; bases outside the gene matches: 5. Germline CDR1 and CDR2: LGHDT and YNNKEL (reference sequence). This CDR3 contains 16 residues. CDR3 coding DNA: TGTGCCAGCAGCCGGGACAGGGTGTCCGGGGCCAACGTCCTGACTTTC. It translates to CASSRDRVSGANVLTF.

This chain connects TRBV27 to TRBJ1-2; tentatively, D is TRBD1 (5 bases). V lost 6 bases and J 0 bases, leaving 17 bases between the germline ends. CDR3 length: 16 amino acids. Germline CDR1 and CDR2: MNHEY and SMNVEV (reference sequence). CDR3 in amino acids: CASRHPLGESNYGYTF. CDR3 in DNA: TGTGCCAGCAGGCACCCCCTAGGGGAATCTAACTATGGCTACACCTTC.

The CDR3 sequence: CASSLLAGGRSTDTQYF. The CDR3 region has the DNA TGTGCCAGCAGTTTGCTAGCGGGGGGCCGATCCACAGATACGCAGTATTTT. The rearrangement uses TRBV27 and TRBJ2-3; 11 bases are a match to TRBD2. V lost 3 bases, J lost 2 bases, and 7 bases stayed unmatched. Germline V gene data show CDR1 as MNHEY and CDR2 as SMNVEV (reference sequence). The CDR3 length is 17 residues.

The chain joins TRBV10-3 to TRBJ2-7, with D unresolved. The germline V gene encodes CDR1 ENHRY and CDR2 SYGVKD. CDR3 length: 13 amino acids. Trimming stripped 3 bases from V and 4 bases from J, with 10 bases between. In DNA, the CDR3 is TGTGCCATCAGTGACCCCATCGGGTACGAGCAGTACTTC. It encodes CAISDPIGYEQYF.

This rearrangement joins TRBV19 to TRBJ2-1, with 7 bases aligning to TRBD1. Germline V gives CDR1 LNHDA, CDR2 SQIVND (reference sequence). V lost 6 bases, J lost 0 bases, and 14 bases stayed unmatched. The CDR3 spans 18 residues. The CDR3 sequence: CASSPGQITSSSYNEQFF. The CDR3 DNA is TGTGCCAGTAGCCCGGGACAGATTACCTCAAGCTCCTACAATGAGCAGTTCTTC. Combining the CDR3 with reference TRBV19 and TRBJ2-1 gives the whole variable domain DGGITQSPKYLFRKEGQNVTLSCEQNLNHDAMYWYRQDPGQGLRLIYYSQIVNDFQKGDIAEGYSVSREKKESFPLTVTSAQKNPTAFYLCASSPGQITSSSYNEQFFGPGTRLTVL.

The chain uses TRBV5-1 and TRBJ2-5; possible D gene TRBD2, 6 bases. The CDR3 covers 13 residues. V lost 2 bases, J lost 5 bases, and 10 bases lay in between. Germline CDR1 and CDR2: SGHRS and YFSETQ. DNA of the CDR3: TGCGCCAGCAGCTTCACGGCGGGGGAGACCCAGTACTTC. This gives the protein CASSFTAGETQYF. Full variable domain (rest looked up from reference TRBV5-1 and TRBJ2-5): KAGVTQTPRYLIKTRGQQVTLSCSPISGHRSVSWYQQTPGQGLQFLFEYFSETQRNKGNFPGRFSGRQFSNSRSEMNVSTLELGDSALYLCASSFTAGETQYFGPGTRLLVL.